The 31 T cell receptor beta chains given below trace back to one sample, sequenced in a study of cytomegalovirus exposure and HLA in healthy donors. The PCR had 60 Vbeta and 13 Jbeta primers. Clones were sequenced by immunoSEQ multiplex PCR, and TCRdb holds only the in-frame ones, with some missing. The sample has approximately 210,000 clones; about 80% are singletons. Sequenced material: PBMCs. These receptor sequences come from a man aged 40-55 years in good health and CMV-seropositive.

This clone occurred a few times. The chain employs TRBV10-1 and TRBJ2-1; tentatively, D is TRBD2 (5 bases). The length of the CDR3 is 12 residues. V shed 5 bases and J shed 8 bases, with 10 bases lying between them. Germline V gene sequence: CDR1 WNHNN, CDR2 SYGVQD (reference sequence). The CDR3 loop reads CASSPGGDEQFF. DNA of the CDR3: TGCGCCAGCAGTCCCGGAGGCGATGAGCAGTTCTTC.

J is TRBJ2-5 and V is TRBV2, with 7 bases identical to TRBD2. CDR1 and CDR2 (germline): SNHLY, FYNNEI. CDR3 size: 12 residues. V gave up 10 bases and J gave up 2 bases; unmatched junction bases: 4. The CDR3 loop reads CAIPSGQETQYF. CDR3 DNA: TGTGCCATTCCTAGCGGACAAGAGACCCAGTACTTC.

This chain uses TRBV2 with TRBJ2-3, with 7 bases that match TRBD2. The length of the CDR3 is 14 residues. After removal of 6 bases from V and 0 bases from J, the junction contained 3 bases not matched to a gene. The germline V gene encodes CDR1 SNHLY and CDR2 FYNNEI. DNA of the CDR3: TGTGCCAGCAGGTGGCGGGAGAGCACAGATACGCAGTATTTT. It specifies CASRWRESTDTQYF.

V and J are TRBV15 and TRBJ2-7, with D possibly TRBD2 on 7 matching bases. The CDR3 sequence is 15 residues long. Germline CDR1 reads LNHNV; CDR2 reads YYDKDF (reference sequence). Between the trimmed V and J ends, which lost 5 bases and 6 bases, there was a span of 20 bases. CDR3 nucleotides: TGTGCCACCAGCGAGACTTCACGGGGGGCGGGCGAGCAGTACGTC. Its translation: CATSETSRGAGEQYV.

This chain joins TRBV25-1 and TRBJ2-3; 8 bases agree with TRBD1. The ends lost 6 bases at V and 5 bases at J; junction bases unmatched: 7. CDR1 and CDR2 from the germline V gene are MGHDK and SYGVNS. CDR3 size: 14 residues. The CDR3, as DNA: TGTGCCAGCAGACGACAGGGGAAGAAAGATACGCAGTATTTT. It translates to CASRRQGKKDTQYF.

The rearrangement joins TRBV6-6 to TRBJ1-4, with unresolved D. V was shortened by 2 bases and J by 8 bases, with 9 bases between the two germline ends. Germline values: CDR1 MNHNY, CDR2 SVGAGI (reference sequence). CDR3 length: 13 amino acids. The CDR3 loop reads CASSYASVEKLFF. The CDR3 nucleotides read TGTGCCAGCAGTTACGCGTCTGTCGAAAAACTGTTTTTT.

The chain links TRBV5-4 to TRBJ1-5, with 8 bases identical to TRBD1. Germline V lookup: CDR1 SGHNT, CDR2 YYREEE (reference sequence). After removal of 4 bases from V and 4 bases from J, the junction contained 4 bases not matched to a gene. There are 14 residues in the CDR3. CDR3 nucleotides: TGTGCCAGCAGCGAGGACAGGGAGAATCAGCCCCAGCATTTT. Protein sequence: CASSEDRENQPQHF.

DNA of the CDR3: TGTGCCAGCAGCGTTGGCGGGAGGGCAAAGGGGGGTTTGAATGAGCAGTTCTTC. Amino acid sequence: CASSVGGRAKGGLNEQFF. The genes are TRBV9 and TRBJ2-1, with 9 bases that match TRBD2. Germline V CDR1 and CDR2: SGDLS, YYNGEE. The trim removed 2 bases at V and 7 bases at J, leaving 16 bases unmatched. There are 18 residues in the CDR3.

The chain's CDR3 is CASSPVPGRNQPQHF. Written as DNA, the CDR3 is TGCGCCAGCAGCCCGGTGCCAGGGAGGAATCAGCCCCAGCATTTT. The chain couples TRBV5-1 to TRBJ1-5; maybe TRBD1 (5 bases). Germline V gives CDR1 SGHRS, CDR2 YFSETQ. The CDR3 spans 15 residues. V was pared by 4 bases and J by 4 bases, with 15 bases between.

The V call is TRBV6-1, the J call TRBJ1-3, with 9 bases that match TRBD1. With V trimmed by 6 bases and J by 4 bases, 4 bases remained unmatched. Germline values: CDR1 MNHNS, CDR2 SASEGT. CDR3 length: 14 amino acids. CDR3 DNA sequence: TGTGCCAGCAGGGGGACAGGGAAGGGAAACACCATATATTTT. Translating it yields CASRGTGKGNTIYF.

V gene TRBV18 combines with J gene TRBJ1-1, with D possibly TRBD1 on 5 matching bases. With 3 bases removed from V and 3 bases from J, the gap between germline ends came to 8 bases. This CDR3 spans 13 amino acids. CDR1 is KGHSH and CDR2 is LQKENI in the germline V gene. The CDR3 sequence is CASSPGGDTEAFF. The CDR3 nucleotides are TGTGCCAGCTCACCGGGGGGTGACACTGAAGCTTTCTTT.

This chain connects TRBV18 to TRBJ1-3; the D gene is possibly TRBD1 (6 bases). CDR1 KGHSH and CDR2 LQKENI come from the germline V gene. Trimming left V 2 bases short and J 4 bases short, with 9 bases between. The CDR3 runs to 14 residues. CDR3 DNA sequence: TGTGCCAGCTCACCATCAGGGGTCGGAAACACCATATATTTT. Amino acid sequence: CASSPSGVGNTIYF.

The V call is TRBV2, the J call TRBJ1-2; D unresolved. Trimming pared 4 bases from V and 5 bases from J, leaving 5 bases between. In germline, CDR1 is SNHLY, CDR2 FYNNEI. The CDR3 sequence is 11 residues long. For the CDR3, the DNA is TGTGCCAGCAGTGTAGAGTATGGCTACACCTTC. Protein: CASSVEYGYTF.

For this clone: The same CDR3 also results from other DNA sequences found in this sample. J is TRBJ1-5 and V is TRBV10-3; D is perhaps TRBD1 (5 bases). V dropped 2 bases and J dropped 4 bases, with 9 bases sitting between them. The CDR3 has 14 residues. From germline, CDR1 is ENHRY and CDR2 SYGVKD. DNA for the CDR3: TGTGCCATCAGTGAGACGGGGGGGAATCAGCCCCAGCATTTT. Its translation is CAISETGGNQPQHF.

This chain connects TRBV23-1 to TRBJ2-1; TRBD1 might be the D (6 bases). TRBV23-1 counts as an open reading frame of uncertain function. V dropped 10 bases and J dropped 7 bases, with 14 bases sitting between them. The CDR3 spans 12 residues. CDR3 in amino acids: CATPPGVNEQFF. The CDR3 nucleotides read TGCGCCACCCCGCCAGGGGTTAATGAGCAGTTCTTC.

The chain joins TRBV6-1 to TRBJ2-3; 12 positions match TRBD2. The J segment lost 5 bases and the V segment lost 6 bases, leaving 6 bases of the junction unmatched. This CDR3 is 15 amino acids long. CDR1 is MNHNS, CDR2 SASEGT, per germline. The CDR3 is CASSPGLAGIDTQYF. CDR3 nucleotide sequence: TGTGCCAGCAGCCCTGGACTAGCGGGGATAGATACGCAGTATTTT.

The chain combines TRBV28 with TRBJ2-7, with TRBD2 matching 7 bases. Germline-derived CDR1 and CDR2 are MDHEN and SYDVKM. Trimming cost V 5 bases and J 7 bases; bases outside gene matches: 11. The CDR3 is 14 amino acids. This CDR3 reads CASSHRTRRREQYV. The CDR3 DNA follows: TGTGCCAGCAGTCATAGGACTAGGAGAAGAGAGCAGTACGTC.

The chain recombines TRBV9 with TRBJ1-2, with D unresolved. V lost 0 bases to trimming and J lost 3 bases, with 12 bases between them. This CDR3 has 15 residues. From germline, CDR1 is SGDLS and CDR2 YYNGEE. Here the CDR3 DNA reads TGTGCCAGCAGCGTAGCAGGAGGGTTGGACTATGGCTACACCTTC. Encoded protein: CASSVAGGLDYGYTF.

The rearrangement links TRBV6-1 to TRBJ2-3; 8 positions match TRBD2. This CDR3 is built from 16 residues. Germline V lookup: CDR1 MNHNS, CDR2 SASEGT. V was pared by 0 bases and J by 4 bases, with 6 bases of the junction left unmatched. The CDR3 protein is CASSEAALAVSDTQYF. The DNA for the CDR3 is TGTGCCAGCAGTGAAGCGGCACTAGCGGTATCAGATACGCAGTATTTT.

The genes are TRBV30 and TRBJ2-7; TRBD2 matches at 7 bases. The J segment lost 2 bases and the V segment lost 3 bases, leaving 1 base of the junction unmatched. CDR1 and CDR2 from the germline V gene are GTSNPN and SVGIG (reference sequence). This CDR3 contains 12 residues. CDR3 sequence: CAWSGLAYEQYF. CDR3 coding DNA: TGTGCCTGGAGCGGACTAGCCTACGAGCAGTACTTC.

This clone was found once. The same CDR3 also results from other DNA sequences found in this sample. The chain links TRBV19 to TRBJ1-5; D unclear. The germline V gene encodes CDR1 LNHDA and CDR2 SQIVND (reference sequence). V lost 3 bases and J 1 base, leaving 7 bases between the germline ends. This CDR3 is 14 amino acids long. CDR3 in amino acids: CASSIFGSNQPQHF. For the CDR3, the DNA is TGTGCCAGTAGTATCTTTGGCAGCAATCAGCCCCAGCATTTT.

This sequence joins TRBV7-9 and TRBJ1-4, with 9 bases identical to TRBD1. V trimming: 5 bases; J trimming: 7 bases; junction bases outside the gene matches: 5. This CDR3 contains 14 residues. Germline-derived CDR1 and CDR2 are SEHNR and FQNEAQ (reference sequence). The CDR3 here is CASSRGQGGEKLFF. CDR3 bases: TGTGCCAGCAGCCGGGGACAGGGTGGTGAAAAACTGTTTTTT.

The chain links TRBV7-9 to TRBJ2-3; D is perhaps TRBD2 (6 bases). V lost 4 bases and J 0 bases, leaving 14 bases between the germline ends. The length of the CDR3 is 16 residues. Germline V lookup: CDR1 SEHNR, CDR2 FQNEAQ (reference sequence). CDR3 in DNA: TGTGCCAGCAGCTCGGGACTTCGTCTTAGCACAGATACGCAGTATTTT. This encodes CASSSGLRLSTDTQYF.

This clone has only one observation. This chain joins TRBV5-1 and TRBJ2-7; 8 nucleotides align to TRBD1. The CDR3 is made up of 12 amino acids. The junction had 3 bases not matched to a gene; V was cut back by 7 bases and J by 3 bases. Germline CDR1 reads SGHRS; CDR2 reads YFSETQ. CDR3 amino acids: CASAGQGYEQYF. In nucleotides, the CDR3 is TGCGCCAGCGCCGGACAGGGCTACGAGCAGTACTTC.

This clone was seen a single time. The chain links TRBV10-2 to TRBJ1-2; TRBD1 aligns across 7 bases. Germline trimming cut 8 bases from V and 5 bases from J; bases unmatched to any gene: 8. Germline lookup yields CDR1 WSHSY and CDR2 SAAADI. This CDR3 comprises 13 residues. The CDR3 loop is CASGIQGEYGYTF. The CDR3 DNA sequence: TGCGCCAGCGGGATTCAGGGGGAATATGGCTACACCTTC.

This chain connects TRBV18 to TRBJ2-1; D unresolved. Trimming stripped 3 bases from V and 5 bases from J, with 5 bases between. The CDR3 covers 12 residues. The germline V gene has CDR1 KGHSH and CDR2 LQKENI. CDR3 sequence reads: CASSPINNEQFF. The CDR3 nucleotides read TGTGCCAGCTCACCTATTAACAATGAGCAGTTCTTC.

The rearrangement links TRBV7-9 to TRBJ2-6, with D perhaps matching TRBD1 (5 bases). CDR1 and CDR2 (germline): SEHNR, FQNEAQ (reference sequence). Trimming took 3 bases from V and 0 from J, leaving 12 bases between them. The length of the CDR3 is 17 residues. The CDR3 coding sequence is TGTGCCAGCAGCTTGGGTCAGGGAAACTCTGGGGCCAACGTCCTGACTTTC. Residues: CASSLGQGNSGANVLTF.

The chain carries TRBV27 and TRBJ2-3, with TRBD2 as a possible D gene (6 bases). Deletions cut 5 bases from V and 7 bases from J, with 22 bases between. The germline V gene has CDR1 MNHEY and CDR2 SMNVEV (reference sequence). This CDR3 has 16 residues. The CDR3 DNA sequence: TGTGCCAGCAGTCCCAACCGGGACGGACGCGGGAATACGCAGTATTTT. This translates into CASSPNRDGRGNTQYF.

The CDR3 loop is CASSVEKNRALTNEQFF. DNA of the CDR3: TGTGCCAGCAGCGTCGAGAAAAACCGAGCACTAACTAATGAGCAGTTCTTC. The chain is built from TRBV13 and TRBJ2-1, with no clear D. Per germline, CDR1 PRHDT and CDR2 FYEKMQ (reference sequence). The V end was cut by 5 bases, the J end by 7 bases, with 24 bases between. The CDR3 contains 17 residues.

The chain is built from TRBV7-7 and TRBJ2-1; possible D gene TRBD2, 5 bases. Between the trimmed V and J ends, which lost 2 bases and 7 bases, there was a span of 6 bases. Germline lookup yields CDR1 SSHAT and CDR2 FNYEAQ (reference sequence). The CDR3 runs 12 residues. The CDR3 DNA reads TGTGCCAGCAGCTTATCGGGGAATGAGCAGTTCTTC. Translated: CASSLSGNEQFF.

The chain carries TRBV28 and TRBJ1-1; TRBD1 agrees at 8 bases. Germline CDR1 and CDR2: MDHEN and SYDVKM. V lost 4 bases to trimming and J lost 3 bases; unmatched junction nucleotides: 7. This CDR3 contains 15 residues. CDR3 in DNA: TGTGCCAGCAGTTCCGGACAGGGCCCGGACACTGAAGCTTTCTTT. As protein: CASSSGQGPDTEAFF.